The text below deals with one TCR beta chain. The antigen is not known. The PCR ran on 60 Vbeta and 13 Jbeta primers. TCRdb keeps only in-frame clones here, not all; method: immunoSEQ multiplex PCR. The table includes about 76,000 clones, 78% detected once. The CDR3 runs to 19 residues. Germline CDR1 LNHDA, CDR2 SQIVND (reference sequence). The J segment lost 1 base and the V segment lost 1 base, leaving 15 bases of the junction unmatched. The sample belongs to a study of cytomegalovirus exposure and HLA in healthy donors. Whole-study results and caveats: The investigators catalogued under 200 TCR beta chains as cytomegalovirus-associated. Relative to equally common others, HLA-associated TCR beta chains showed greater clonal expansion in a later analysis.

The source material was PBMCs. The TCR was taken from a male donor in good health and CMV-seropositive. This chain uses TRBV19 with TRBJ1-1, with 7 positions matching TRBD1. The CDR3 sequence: CASSIVPARQGRTNTEAFF. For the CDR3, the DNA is TGTGCCAGTAGTATAGTCCCCGCCCGACAGGGTCGGACGAACACTGAAGCTTTCTTT.